This TCR beta chain stems from a study of vaccination effects on CD4 cells after COVID-19. Deletions cut 0 bases from V and 8 bases from J, with 10 bases between. Germline V gene sequence: CDR1 LGHNA, CDR2 YSLEER. The CDR3 loop spans 13 amino acids. With the ViraFEST assay, the study expanded antigen-specific CD4+ T cells using viral peptide pools, then sequenced them. CD4+ T cell isolation took place after nine to eleven days of culture. The vaccine given was either BNT162b2 or mRNA-1273, in two doses. With regard to this clone: Its specificity is not known.

This table comes from immunoSEQ multiplex PCR, and its TCRdb copy is limited to in-frame clones, with some not included. This table holds around 65,000 clones, 73% found once. This receptor was identified in a human donor who received a COVID-19 vaccine. The chain links TRBV4-3 to TRBJ2-5; D not certain. Sequenced here: CD4+ T cells from PBMCs cultured with HCoV-229E spike peptides, sampled after COVID-19 vaccination. The CDR3 spells CASSQEGSGTQYF. CDR3 DNA sequence: TGCGCCAGCAGCCAAGAAGGGTCGGGTACCCAGTACTTC.